Each of the 5 T cell receptor beta chains below was sequenced from the same sample in a study of blood T cell repertoires in COVID-19 (dated by TCRdb to about 2020). Library preparation used the immunoSEQ multiplex PCR assay. Not all clones reach the TCRdb copy of this immuneACCESS table, which keeps in-frame sequences only. Checked studies attribute under half of the gap to unresolved V genes and leave the rest unexplained. The sample contains 300,000 to 350,000 clones, roughly 88% of them found a single time. The top ten hold 1.5% to 2% of the sample. Sequenced material: peripheral blood. These receptors were obtained from a woman in her thirties with COVID-19, enrolled during active disease.

This clone appeared once. The chain carries TRBV7-2 and TRBJ1-6, with 7 nucleotides matching TRBD1. The CDR3 loop spans 18 amino acids. Germline loops: CDR1 SGHTA, CDR2 FQGNSA. The trim removed 0 bases at V and 0 bases at J, leaving 5 bases unmatched. CDR3: CASSLARQGSSYNSPLHF. CDR3 DNA: TGTGCCAGCAGCTTAGCCCGACAGGGTAGCTCCTATAATTCACCCCTCCACTTT.

The V gene is TRBV28, the J gene TRBJ1-2; tentatively, D is TRBD1 (5 bases). The V end was cut by 5 bases, the J end by 5 bases, with 12 bases between. This CDR3 comprises 13 residues. In germline, CDR1 is MDHEN, CDR2 SYDVKM. The CDR3 region has the DNA TGTGCCAGCAGTCCCAGGGATCTATATGGCTACACCTTC. It translates to CASSPRDLYGYTF.

This rearrangement joins TRBV5-1 to TRBJ1-5, with D maybe TRBD1 (6 bases). The germline gives CDR1 SGHRS, CDR2 YFSETQ. There are 15 residues in the CDR3. The ends were cut back, 0 bases at V and 5 bases at J, with 12 bases in the middle. CDR3 sequence reads: CASSLVAGEDQPQHF. CDR3 DNA: TGCGCCAGCAGCTTGGTAGCAGGGGAAGATCAGCCCCAGCATTTT.

A single count supports this clone. V gene TRBV28 combines with J gene TRBJ1-5; D is undetermined. Trimming removed 6 bases from V and 4 bases from J, with 19 bases in between. Germline lookup yields CDR1 MDHEN and CDR2 SYDVKM. This CDR3 has 16 residues. The CDR3 DNA reads as TGTGCCAGCAGCCCCTTGAGGGCCCGGGCGAATCAGCCCCAGCATTTT. This encodes CASSPLRARANQPQHF.

This clone has a single count. The chain couples TRBV5-6 to TRBJ1-4; D gene uncertain. The CDR3 contains 14 residues. Germline assignment: CDR1 SGHDT and CDR2 YYEEEE. V was cut by 0 bases and J by 0 bases, with 3 bases left in between. Here the CDR3 reads CASSLVATNEKLFF. The DNA for the CDR3 is TGTGCCAGCAGCTTGGTCGCAACTAATGAAAAACTGTTTTTT.